This T cell receptor beta chain was profiled in a study of PD-1 blockade in classical Hodgkin lymphoma. Study results and caveats: Before treatment, TCR diversity in newly diagnosed patients was reportedly lower than in healthy donors. CD8+ TCR diversity did not rise significantly by C4D1, unlike CD4+.

Method: immunoSEQ multiplex PCR; TCRdb's copy keeps in-frame clones and lacks some. The data contain 12,000 or so clones, approximately 85% of them seen just once; the ten biggest clones take up more than 25%. Of note for this clone: Its antigen is not known.

There was relapse after autologous stem cell transplantation in every patient, and there was variation in brentuximab vedotin exposure. When best responses were assessed, they were complete response, partial response or progressive disease. The V gene's germline CDR1 is KGHSH and CDR2 LQKENI. The CDR3 runs to 13 residues. The J segment lost 3 bases and the V segment lost 5 bases, leaving 3 bases of the junction unmatched. This TCR was recovered from a human donor with classical Hodgkin lymphoma. The rearrangement joins TRBV18 to TRBJ1-2, with TRBD1 matching over 7 bases. The sequenced sample was peripheral blood mononuclear cells (PBMCs), obtained at baseline. CDR3 loop: CASSIGTDYGYTF. As DNA, the CDR3 is TGTGCCAGCTCAATCGGGACAGACTATGGCTACACCTTC.